The 10 T cell receptor beta chains reported below all come from one sample, sequenced in a study of blood T cell repertoires in COVID-19. Measured with immunoSEQ multiplex PCR; TCRdb has only the in-frame clones, and not every one. Of approximately 190,000 clones listed, 85% to 90% are singletons. Sequenced sample: peripheral blood. These receptors were obtained from a man older than 75 with acute or convalescent COVID-19.

The chain links TRBV23-1 to TRBJ1-1; D uncertain. TRBV23-1 is annotated as an ORF whose role is uncertain. V was clipped by 4 bases and J by 0 bases, with 15 bases between them. The CDR3 contains 16 residues. This CDR3 reads CASSRGKKYMNTEAFF. As DNA, the CDR3 is TGCGCCAGCAGTCGCGGGAAGAAATACATGAACACTGAAGCTTTCTTT.

The chain recombines TRBV20-1 with TRBJ2-1; TRBD1 matches 7 bases. The germline V gene encodes CDR1 DFQATT and CDR2 SNEGSKA (reference sequence). Germline trimming cut 3 bases from V and 0 bases from J; bases unmatched to any gene: 5. This CDR3 spans 15 amino acids. The CDR3 is CSASGRQGSYNEQFF. CDR3 nucleotides: TGCAGTGCTAGTGGAAGACAGGGCTCCTACAATGAGCAGTTCTTC.

This clone was detected only once. V usage is TRBV6-5 and J usage is TRBJ1-3; weak D call: TRBD1 (6 bases). V was cut by 7 bases and J by 0 bases, with 10 bases left in between. Germline loops: CDR1 MNHEY, CDR2 SVGAGI. This CDR3 is built from 14 residues. CDR3 nucleotides: TGTGCCAGCACCCAAGGGGGCTCTGGAAACACCATATATTTT. Translation: CASTQGGSGNTIYF.

The rearrangement uses TRBV5-6 and TRBJ1-5; 9 bases align to TRBD1. CDR1 SGHDT and CDR2 YYEEEE come from the germline V gene. There are 16 residues in the CDR3. V lost 1 base, J lost 2 bases, and 4 bases stayed unmatched. CDR3 region: CASSLLQGAGNQPQHF. The DNA of the CDR3 is TGTGCCAGCAGCTTGCTACAGGGGGCGGGCAATCAGCCCCAGCATTTT.

A few counts support this clone. The chain combines TRBV5-4 with TRBJ2-3, with a possible D match to TRBD2 (7 bases). V lost 4 bases and J lost 2, with 23 bases in between. Germline assignment: CDR1 SGHNT and CDR2 YYREEE (reference sequence). The CDR3 length is 18 residues. In DNA, the CDR3 is TGTGCCAGCAGCCCCGGAGGGGGGGCCAGACGGACCACAGATACGCAGTATTTT. Amino acid sequence: CASSPGGGARRTTDTQYF.

The chain combines TRBV29-1 with TRBJ2-1, with 7 bases lining up with TRBD2. Germline lookup yields CDR1 SQVTM and CDR2 ANQGSEA. Losses at the gene ends were 6 bases for V and 4 bases for J; bases not matched to a gene: 9. This CDR3 is 14 amino acids long. The CDR3 reads CSVGFGLVYNEQFF. CDR3 nucleotide sequence: TGCAGCGTCGGATTCGGACTAGTTTACAATGAGCAGTTCTTC.

Only one count was recorded for this clone. The chain couples TRBV4-3 to TRBJ2-2, with a tentative D call TRBD2 (5 bases). The CDR3 has 15 amino acids. Germline lookup yields CDR1 LGHNA and CDR2 YSLEER. V was cut by 2 bases and J by 1 base, with 8 bases left in between. CDR3 sequence (DNA): TGCGCCAGCAGCCAAAGGACTGTGAACACCGGGGAGCTGTTTTTT. Translating it yields CASSQRTVNTGELFF.

The J gene is TRBJ1-4, the V gene TRBV5-1; no reliable D call. This CDR3 comprises 13 residues. CDR1 is SGHRS, CDR2 YFSETQ, per germline. V lost 4 bases to trimming and J lost 8 bases, with 12 bases between them. The CDR3 bases are TGCGCCAGCAGCCCGGATATCAGGGAAAAACTGTTTTTT. Residues: CASSPDIREKLFF.

The chain links TRBV24-1 to TRBJ2-1; TRBD2 matches at 9 bases. The germline gives CDR1 KGHDR, CDR2 SFDVKD. Trimming took 9 bases from V and 4 from J; bases not matched to a gene: 6. This CDR3 region has 14 residues. The CDR3: CATGREGQYNEQFF. DNA for the CDR3: TGTGCCACCGGGCGGGAGGGCCAATACAATGAGCAGTTCTTC.

DNA of the CDR3: TGTGCCTGGAGCGCCCTTTTCTCTAGAACCCCGCAAGAGACCCAGTACTTC. Amino acids: CAWSALFSRTPQETQYF. The rearrangement uses TRBV30 and TRBJ2-5; D is unresolved. The CDR3 length is 17 residues. V dropped 3 bases and J dropped 2 bases, with 22 bases sitting between them. Germline V gene sequence: CDR1 GTSNPN, CDR2 SVGIG (reference sequence).